This TCR beta chain was documented in a study of STAT3 mutations in large granular lymphocyte leukemia. General study findings and limits: At least one immunodominant TCR beta clonotype appeared in every T-cell large granular lymphocyte leukemia patient.

The junction had 8 bases not matched to a gene; V was cut back by 6 bases and J by 8 bases. The CDR3 extends over 14 amino acids. CDR1 and CDR2 (germline): SGHAT, FQNNGV. Generated by immunoSEQ multiplex PCR, the TCRdb table keeps only in-frame clones and is missing some. This sample has roughly 25,000 clones, with 94% found just once. Details on this clone: Its specificity is unknown.

The source material was peripheral blood mononuclear cells. V usage is TRBV11-2 and J usage is TRBJ2-1; 9 bases align to TRBD1. The receptor's source is a man aged 40-49 years with T-cell large granular lymphocyte leukemia. Some clones in this sample may be carry-over from other donors' samples. The CDR3 coding sequence is TGTGCCAGCAGGAAACCGGGACAGGGATATGAGCAGTTCTTC. This gives the protein CASRKPGQGYEQFF. Supplemented by reference TRBV11-2 and TRBJ2-1, the full variable domain reads EAGVAQSPRYKIIEKRQSVAFWCNPISGHATLYWYQQILGQGPKLLIQFQNNGVVDDSQLPKDRFSAERLKGVDSTLKIQPAKLEDSAVYLCASRKPGQGYEQFFGPGTRLTVL.